This section outlines one TCR beta chain sequence together with its context. Alongside a J-beta primer mix, a sample-barcoded 5' primer served in a second PCR lasting about 7 to 12 cycles. TCRdb reprocessed the 5' RACE reads via MiXCR and lists one record per CDR3 protein. The repertoire consists of about 750,000 distinct CDR3 sequences, with less than 70% occurring once and the leading ten covering about two fifths. The data derive from a study of blood T cells in healthy people across ages. Trimming removed 1 base from V and 2 bases from J, with 11 bases in between. The CDR3 totals 16 residues. The V call is TRBV12-3 or TRBV12-4, the J call TRBJ2-2; D possibly corresponds to TRBD1 (6 bases). The receptor comes from a man older than 75 in good health. Sequenced: blood. The CDR3 region has the DNA TGTGCCAGCAGTTTAGGGGCAGGGGTTAACACCGGGGAGCTGTTTTTT. Amino acids: CASSLGAGVNTGELFF.